The clone carrying this T cell receptor beta chain was counted a single time. Original processing methods: Filtering differed, since immunoSEQ gave only junction sequences and no quality scores. Profiling relied on immunoSEQ multiplex PCR, and the TCRdb table lists in-frame clones only, not all of them. V and J calls and clone size are as listed in that table; D and trimming were resolved from the DNA. This table has under 150,000 clones, around 73% appearing once. The ends were cut back, 4 bases at V and 5 bases at J, with 24 bases in the middle. The CDR3 is 17 amino acids. Germline values: CDR1 SGHRS, CDR2 YFSETQ. The sample originates from a study of shared clonotypes between healthy human individuals. Study background: For every donor, three CD4 naive, three CD4 memory, two CD8 naive and one CD8 memory plates were used.

The clonotype originates from a woman in her twenties or thirties in good health. Sequencing was performed on memory CD8+ T cells sorted from blood. Subset indicated: CD45RO+ cells pooled with CCR7-negative TemRA cells. The chain carries TRBV5-1 and TRBJ1-1, with D uncertain. DNA of the CDR3: TGCGCCAGCAGCCCCATGGGCGGGGTTCGTTTGGGTACTGAAGCTTTCTTT. Protein product: CASSPMGGVRLGTEAFF.